The source of this TCR gamma chain is a study of γδ T cells in repeated Plasmodium falciparum infection. TCRdb made new clone calls on the multiplex PCR reads using CATT. The table lists some 30,000 gamma-chain clones, more than 1.4% of them singletons, with roughly a fifth in the top ten. The CDR3 spans 18 residues. Per the germline V gene, CDR1 is GITISATS and CDR2 is ISYDGTV (reference sequence). The V segment lost 0 bases and the J segment 5 bases; nucleotides outside the gene matches: 7. This clone was picked up many times. This sequence is one base from a far larger clone and is likely a read error. At the DNA level, this CDR3 is encoded by other sequences in the same sample as well. Flow sorting of PBMC yielded separate Vgamma9/Vdelta2+ and Vdelta2-negative gammadelta T cell populations for bulk repertoire analysis.

The sequencing input was gamma-delta T cells from blood. The clonotype was recovered from a pool of human donors (malaria-infected and uninfected, not separated). V gene TRGV9 combines with J gene TRGJP. The J gene, left out of TCRdb, was set here by checking the DNA against germline. The CDR3 loop reads CALWEVQAEELGKKIKVF. The DNA for the CDR3 is TGTGCCTTGTGGGAGGTGCAAGCTGAAGAGTTGGGCAAAAAAATCAAGGTATTT.